The 10 T cell receptor beta chains in this list originate from one sample, sequenced in a study of T cell clonality in common variable immunodeficiency. Repertoires were generated with immunoSEQ multiplex PCR, while TCRdb's copy carries only in-frame clones and drops some. The sample is made up of around 42,000 clones, none counted only once. Their antigen targets remain unknown. Study-wide findings and caveats: In common variable immunodeficiency, TCR beta chains reportedly carried fewer deletions and N-nucleotide insertions.

Sequencing was done on a sample of peripheral blood mononuclear cells. These receptors all stem from a human donor with common variable immunodeficiency.

This clone has at least ten counts. The CDR3 end falls 3 residues outside the read, so it is completed with the germline J gene. J is TRBJ2-1 and V is TRBV10-3; D uncertain. The germline V gene encodes CDR1 ENHRY and CDR2 SYGVKD. The CDR3 contains 11 residues. V dropped 3 bases and J dropped 9 bases, with 6 bases sitting between them. The CDR3 region is CAISEATEQFF. CDR3 DNA (partial): TGTGCCATCAGTGAAGCGACTGAG.

Ten or more counts support this clone. The read ends 3 residues before the CDR3 terminus; that terminus is restored from the germline J gene. The V gene is TRBV29-1, the J gene TRBJ1-2; D possibly corresponds to TRBD1 (5 bases). The CDR3 spans 13 residues. Looked up from germline, CDR1 is SQVTM and CDR2 is ANQGSEA. V lost 4 bases and J 4 bases, leaving 13 bases between the germline ends. The covered CDR3 bases are TGCAGCGTTGTCCCCGCAGACAGCTATGGC. Its translation: CSVVPADSYG. The CDR3 as a whole reads CSVVPADSYGYTF.

A note on this clone: Read sequence stops 3 residues before the CDR3 end, and the germline J gene provides the missing end. V is TRBV19 and J is TRBJ2-5, with 7 positions matching TRBD1. Germline V lookup: CDR1 LNHDA, CDR2 SQIVND (reference sequence). This CDR3 spans 14 amino acids. The junction had 10 bases not matched to a gene; V was cut back by 6 bases and J by 6 bases. The CDR3 region is CASRTTGPGQTQYF. CDR3 DNA, as far as it was read: TGTGCCAGTAGGACGACAGGGCCCGGTCAGACC.

This clone was found a few times. The read ends 3 residues early relative to the CDR3; the germline J gene fills the gap. The V call is TRBV30, the J call TRBJ1-6; D unclear. V lost 3 bases and J 0 bases, leaving 18 bases between the germline ends. Per the germline V gene, CDR1 is GTSNPN and CDR2 is SVGIG (reference sequence). CDR3 size: 18 residues. CDR3 bases read: TGTGCCTGGAGCATTTCGGCGGCCAGTAGCTCCTATAATTCACCC. This codes for CAWSISAASSSYNSP. The CDR3 in full is CAWSISAASSSYNSPLHF.

This clone was counted between two and nine times. The read gets to within 3 residues of the CDR3 end, and the germline J gene fills in the rest. The chain carries TRBV18 and TRBJ1-2; D perhaps matches TRBD1 (6 bases). The CDR3 has 14 amino acids. In germline, CDR1 is KGHSH, CDR2 LQKENI. CDR3 DNA (partial): TGTGCCAGCTCACCAAGGACAGTTTTTGAGGGC. Protein: CASSPRTVFEG. The CDR3, in full, reads CASSPRTVFEGYTF.

This clone was counted ten times or more. The missing CDR3 end, 3 residues past where the read stops, is filled in from the germline J gene. The chain couples TRBV5-1 to TRBJ2-2; 8 nucleotides agree with TRBD1. Germline lookup yields CDR1 SGHRS and CDR2 YFSETQ. CDR3 length: 15 amino acids. V lost 0 bases to trimming and J lost 7 bases; unmatched junction nucleotides: 5. The covered CDR3 bases are TGCGCCAGCAGCTTGGGCTGGACAGGGAGCGGGGAG. This gives the protein CASSLGWTGSGE. The whole CDR3 reads CASSLGWTGSGELFF.

This clone was found many times. The CDR3 goes on 3 residues after the read ends, and that part is filled in from the germline J gene. V and J are TRBV19 and TRBJ1-1; D possibly corresponds to TRBD1 (6 bases). The length of the CDR3 is 15 residues. Looked up from germline, CDR1 is LNHDA and CDR2 is SQIVND (reference sequence). The germline V and J ends were trimmed by 3 bases and 0 bases, with 11 bases remaining between them. CDR3 bases read: TGTGCCAGTAGTATCTCGGCAGGGGTGAACACTGAA. Translated, it gives CASSISAGVNTE. The CDR3 reads in full as CASSISAGVNTEAFF.

This clone was counted ten times or more. The CDR3 extends 3 residues past the end of the read, so its final part is completed from the germline J gene. The chain employs TRBV5-6 and TRBJ2-3, with 10 bases that match TRBD2. The CDR3 loop spans 13 amino acids. Germline CDR1 and CDR2: SGHDT and YYEEEE. The CDR3 spells CASSSGTSEAQYF. CDR3 DNA (partial): TGTGCCAGCAGCTCCGGGACTAGCGAGGCG.

This clone showed up many times. The read stops 3 residues short of the end of the CDR3; the missing end is completed from the germline J gene. The chain links TRBV7-9 to TRBJ1-3, with unresolved D. The V gene's germline CDR1 is SEHNR and CDR2 FQNEAQ (reference sequence). The V and J ends lost 3 bases and 1 base respectively, with 4 bases between them. The CDR3 spans 13 residues. CDR3 loop: CASSFYSGNTIYF. Partial CDR3 DNA: TGTGCCAGCAGCTTCTATTCTGGAAACACC.

In its sample, this clone was seen many times. The sequenced CDR3 bases are TGCGCCAGCAGGTTTGGACAGGGCCCCTATGGC. Its translation: CASRFGQGPYG. The whole CDR3 sequence reads CASRFGQGPYGYTF. The chain carries TRBV5-1 and TRBJ1-2, with 8 bases that match TRBD1. The read ends 3 residues before the CDR3 terminus; that terminus is restored from the germline J gene. V shed 5 bases, J shed 4 bases, and the junction held 7 bases outside the gene matches. This CDR3 has 14 residues. Germline assignment: CDR1 SGHRS and CDR2 YFSETQ.